The 25 T cell receptor beta chains listed next were all sequenced from one sample in a study of T cell changes during pregnancy in multiple sclerosis. Profiled with immunoSEQ multiplex PCR; TCRdb holds only in-frame clones, not every one. This sample has roughly 49,000 clones, with 95% found just once. The sample was CD8+ T cells from peripheral blood mononuclear cells, taken in the first trimester of pregnancy. Receptors were obtained from a female donor with multiple sclerosis, enrolled in a pregnancy study.

The rearrangement uses TRBV4-1 and TRBJ1-1; D not resolved. This CDR3 spans 17 amino acids. V was pared by 4 bases and J by 0 bases, with 18 bases between. The germline V gene has CDR1 MGHRA and CDR2 YSYEKL. For the CDR3, the DNA is TGCGCCAGCAGCCCGTCGGGAGCACAAAGTATGAACACTGAAGCTTTCTTT. It encodes CASSPSGAQSMNTEAFF.

V usage is TRBV15 and J usage is TRBJ2-7, with a tentative D call TRBD2 (6 bases). Per germline, CDR1 LNHNV and CDR2 YYDKDF (reference sequence). Trimming took 5 bases from V and 2 from J, leaving 19 bases between them. CDR3 length: 16 residues. The chain's CDR3 is CATSGISGLGTYEQYF. The CDR3 coding sequence is TGTGCCACCAGCGGGATTAGCGGTCTAGGTACCTACGAGCAGTACTTC.

CDR3 nucleotide sequence: TGTGCCGGCCGGGGGTCCCGCTTTAACACTGAAGCTTTCTTT. It is translated as CAGRGSRFNTEAFF. The chain is built from TRBV30 and TRBJ1-1, with a tentative D call TRBD1 (5 bases). V lost 8 bases and J lost 2, with 18 bases in between. The CDR3 is 14 amino acids. Per germline, CDR1 GTSNPN and CDR2 SVGIG (reference sequence).

The chain joins TRBV7-8 to TRBJ2-1; D is perhaps TRBD2 (5 bases). V was clipped by 3 bases and J by 6 bases, with 9 bases between them. Germline V gene lookup returns CDR1 SGHVS and CDR2 FQNEAQ. This CDR3 contains 13 residues. The CDR3 sequence is CASSFLGGNEQFF. Written as DNA, the CDR3 is TGTGCCAGCAGCTTTCTTGGAGGCAATGAGCAGTTCTTC.

This rearrangement joins TRBV9 to TRBJ2-1, with 9 bases matching TRBD2. This CDR3 is 15 amino acids long. CDR1 and CDR2 (germline): SGDLS, YYNGEE. V shed 0 bases and J 8 bases; nucleotides not matched to a gene: 6. For the CDR3, the DNA is TGTGCCAGCAGCGTAGATAGCGGGAGTATCGATGAGCAGTTCTTC. Protein sequence: CASSVDSGSIDEQFF.

The CDR3 DNA reads TGTGCCACCCACCGGTCATTAGTTTTCGGGGAGACCCAGTACTTC. It yields the protein CATHRSLVFGETQYF. This chain connects TRBV6-5 to TRBJ2-5; D unclear. Germline CDR1 reads MNHEY; CDR2 reads SVGAGI. V was cut by 10 bases and J by 5 bases, with 23 bases left in between. CDR3 length equals 15 residues.

The chain carries TRBV19 and TRBJ2-7; 10 positions match TRBD2. V shed 3 bases and J 7 bases; nucleotides not matched to a gene: 9. This CDR3 region has 15 residues. CDR1 and CDR2 (germline): LNHDA, SQIVND (reference sequence). The CDR3 sequence: CASSITLAGPGEQYF. Written as DNA, the CDR3 is TGTGCCAGTAGTATTACACTAGCGGGGCCCGGGGAGCAGTACTTC. The entire variable domain, with the rest obtained from reference TRBV19 and TRBJ2-7, is as follows: DGGITQSPKYLFRKEGQNVTLSCEQNLNHDAMYWYRQDPGQGLRLIYYSQIVNDFQKGDIAEGYSVSREKKESFPLTVTSAQKNPTAFYLCASSITLAGPGEQYFGPGTRLTVT.

V and J are TRBV9 and TRBJ2-1, with TRBD1 identical over 7 bases. Trimming removed 2 bases from V and 5 bases from J; junction bases left unmatched: 13. Germline V lookup: CDR1 SGDLS, CDR2 YYNGEE. The CDR3 spans 17 residues. CDR3 nucleotide sequence: TGTGCCAGCAGCGTGAACCCGGGACAGATCTTCCACAATGAGCAGTTCTTC. Protein sequence: CASSVNPGQIFHNEQFF.

The chain joins TRBV28 to TRBJ2-7; possibly TRBD1 for D (5 bases). Germline assignment: CDR1 MDHEN and CDR2 SYDVKM. The CDR3 has 16 residues. Trimming cost V 5 bases and J 5 bases, with 22 bases left between them. The chain's CDR3 is CASSPLIGVDLHEQYF. The CDR3 DNA reads as TGTGCCAGCAGTCCCCTTATAGGGGTGGATTTACACGAGCAGTACTTC. Based on the CDR3 plus reference TRBV28 and TRBJ2-7, the full variable domain is DVKVTQSSRYLVKRTGEKVFLECVQDMDHENMFWYRQDPGLGLRLIYFSYDVKMKEKGDIPEGYSVSREKKERFSLILESASTNQTSMYLCASSPLIGVDLHEQYFGPGTRLTVT.

The J gene is TRBJ2-7, the V gene TRBV29-1; perhaps TRBD1 as D (6 bases). The CDR3 is 15 residues long. Trimming took off 0 bases at V and 2 bases at J, with 14 bases between the two ends. Germline-derived CDR1 and CDR2 are SQVTM and ANQGSEA. The chain's CDR3 is CSVEDQQGFAYEQYF. Here the CDR3 DNA reads TGCAGCGTTGAAGATCAACAGGGATTCGCCTACGAGCAGTACTTC.

V is TRBV29-1 and J is TRBJ2-2; 9 positions match TRBD1. This CDR3 comprises 14 residues. CDR1 is SQVTM, CDR2 ANQGSEA, per germline. V gave up 5 bases and J gave up 5 bases; unmatched junction bases: 6. The CDR3 nucleotides are TGCAGCGTTTGGGACAGGGAGAGAACCGGGGAGCTGTTTTTT. Translating it yields CSVWDRERTGELFF.

The J gene is TRBJ2-7, the V gene TRBV7-9; TRBD1 aligns across 7 bases. Germline CDR1 SEHNR, CDR2 FQNEAQ (reference sequence). The CDR3 has 14 amino acids. The ends lost 5 bases at V and 2 bases at J; junction bases unmatched: 6. Here the CDR3 reads CASSPKGQPYEQYF. The CDR3 DNA sequence: TGTGCCAGCAGCCCAAAGGGACAGCCCTACGAGCAGTACTTC.

This clone has a single count. The chain links TRBV20-1 to TRBJ2-1, with D possibly TRBD1 on 6 matching bases. Germline CDR1 and CDR2: DFQATT and SNEGSKA (reference sequence). Trimming removed 6 bases at V and 6 bases at J, with 9 bases between. This CDR3 spans 11 amino acids. The CDR3 nucleotides read TGCAGTGCCAGACAGGTCAATGAGCAGTTCTTC. Translated: CSARQVNEQFF.

The genes are TRBV27 and TRBJ2-7; 8 positions match TRBD1. This CDR3 contains 15 residues. V was pared by 3 bases and J by 0 bases, with 4 bases of the junction left unmatched. Germline V gives CDR1 MNHEY, CDR2 SMNVEV (reference sequence). In DNA form, the CDR3 reads TGTGCCAGCAGTTTCCAGGGGGCTAGCTCCTACGAGCAGTACTTC. The encoded protein is CASSFQGASSYEQYF.

The rearrangement links TRBV28 to TRBJ1-2, with D perhaps matching TRBD1 (6 bases). Trimming took off 6 bases at V and 3 bases at J, with 17 bases between the two ends. The CDR3 length is 15 residues. From germline, CDR1 is MDHEN and CDR2 SYDVKM. CDR3 sequence (DNA): TGTGCCAGCAGCCTAACAGGGTACGGACACTATGGCTACACCTTC. This codes for CASSLTGYGHYGYTF.

J is TRBJ1-2 and V is TRBV2, with a possible D match to TRBD1 (5 bases). V lost 7 bases and J 3 bases, leaving 15 bases between the germline ends. The CDR3 covers 14 residues. Per the germline V gene, CDR1 is SNHLY and CDR2 is FYNNEI. The DNA for the CDR3 is TGTGCCAGCATAGAAGGCAGGGTGGACTATGGCTACACCTTC. Translated, it gives CASIEGRVDYGYTF. Complete variable domain (other parts from reference TRBV2 and TRBJ1-2): EPEVTQTPSHQVTQMGQEVILRCVPISNHLYFYWYRQILGQKVEFLVSFYNNEISEKSEIFDDQFSVERPDGSNFTLKIRSTKLEDSAMYFCASIEGRVDYGYTFGSGTRLTVV.

This sequence joins TRBV11-3 and TRBJ2-7; weak D call: TRBD2 (5 bases). The CDR3 is 15 residues long. CDR1 is SGHNT and CDR2 is YENEEA in the germline V gene. Trimming removed 5 bases from V and 2 bases from J, with 16 bases in between. The CDR3 loop is CASSLRVSPPYEQYF. The DNA for the CDR3 is TGTGCCAGCAGCCTGCGGGTGTCCCCTCCCTACGAGCAGTACTTC.

The chain employs TRBV19 and TRBJ1-2; D may be TRBD1 (5 bases). Trimming took off 3 bases at V and 4 bases at J, with 18 bases between the two ends. The CDR3 has 16 residues. Germline V CDR1 and CDR2: LNHDA, SQIVND (reference sequence). CDR3: CASSIQGREDGYGYTF. In DNA, the CDR3 is TGTGCCAGTAGTATCCAGGGCAGGGAGGATGGCTATGGCTACACCTTC.

The J gene is TRBJ2-7, the V gene TRBV5-1; 14 nucleotides line up with TRBD2. CDR1 is SGHRS and CDR2 is YFSETQ in the germline V gene. The CDR3 sequence is 15 residues long. V shed 2 bases, J shed 4 bases, and the junction held 2 bases outside the gene matches. CDR3 region: CASSFGTSGGYEQYF. Here the CDR3 DNA reads TGCGCCAGCAGCTTCGGGACTAGCGGGGGTTACGAGCAGTACTTC.

The rearrangement links TRBV2 to TRBJ2-7; TRBD1 agrees at 7 bases. This CDR3 comprises 13 residues. CDR1 and CDR2 from the germline V gene are SNHLY and FYNNEI. Unmatched junction bases numbered 2, after V lost 3 bases and J lost 3 bases. CDR3 DNA: TGTGCCAGCAGTGAGACAGGGAGCTACGAGCAGTACTTC. This encodes CASSETGSYEQYF.

This clone was detected only once. The V and J genes are TRBV6-4 and TRBJ1-2; D ambiguous. This CDR3 is built from 13 residues. Per germline, CDR1 MRHNA and CDR2 SNTAGT. V lost 2 bases and J lost 5, with 9 bases in between. CDR3 nucleotide sequence: TGTGCCAGCAGTGACCCCTTACGGTATGGCTACACCTTC. The encoded protein is CASSDPLRYGYTF.

J is TRBJ2-5 and V is TRBV19; D is perhaps TRBD2 (6 bases). The CDR3 covers 13 residues. V lost 5 bases and J lost 5, with 12 bases in between. The germline V gene encodes CDR1 LNHDA and CDR2 SQIVND (reference sequence). The CDR3 DNA follows: TGTGCCAGTAGTCCGGAGGGGTATGAGACCCAGTACTTC. Encoded protein: CASSPEGYETQYF. Full variable domain (outside the CDR3, taken from reference TRBV19 and TRBJ2-5): DGGITQSPKYLFRKEGQNVTLSCEQNLNHDAMYWYRQDPGQGLRLIYYSQIVNDFQKGDIAEGYSVSREKKESFPLTVTSAQKNPTAFYLCASSPEGYETQYFGPGTRLLVL.

The chain uses TRBV2 and TRBJ1-5; D unclear. The CDR3 loop spans 16 amino acids. Between the trimmed V and J ends, which lost 2 bases and 2 bases, there was a span of 13 bases. Germline CDR1 SNHLY, CDR2 FYNNEI. This CDR3 is CASSESQFLGNQPQHF. The CDR3 DNA is TGTGCCAGCAGTGAATCTCAGTTTCTGGGCAATCAGCCCCAGCATTTT.

This clone was counted a single time. The chain uses TRBV5-4 and TRBJ2-7; 8 bases map to TRBD1. CDR3 length equals 13 residues. CDR1 and CDR2 (germline): SGHNT, YYREEE (reference sequence). V was pared by 2 bases and J by 5 bases, with 3 bases of the junction left unmatched. The CDR3 region has the DNA TGTGCCAGCAGCTTCGGGACAGGCGACGAGCAGTACTTC. Amino acid sequence: CASSFGTGDEQYF.

The genes are TRBV6-1 and TRBJ2-1; possibly TRBD2 for D (5 bases). Trimming pared 0 bases from V and 4 bases from J, leaving 13 bases between. Per the germline V gene, CDR1 is MNHNS and CDR2 is SASEGT. The CDR3 runs 16 residues. CDR3 sequence: CASSEAKVASYNEQFF. The CDR3 DNA reads as TGTGCCAGCAGTGAAGCAAAGGTAGCGTCGTACAATGAGCAGTTCTTC.